This TCR beta chain comes out of a study of blood T cell repertoires in COVID-19. Study-level information: Samples taken during acute and convalescent COVID-19 were collected in the United States, Italy and Spain.

Clones were read by immunoSEQ multiplex PCR, and TCRdb kept only the in-frame ones, dropping some. The table includes 150,000 to 200,000 clones, roughly nine tenths detected once. Trimming shortened V by 5 bases and J by 2 bases, and 10 bases separated the two germline ends. The CDR3 totals 13 residues. Per the germline V gene, CDR1 is MNHEY and CDR2 is SVGAGI. The sequence was obtained from a man between 70 and 80 years old with active or convalescent COVID-19. Sequences were obtained from peripheral blood. The rearrangement uses TRBV6-5 and TRBJ2-7; D unresolved. CDR3 DNA sequence: TGTGCCAGCAGTACAGTCGTTCCCTACGAGCAGTACTTC. It encodes CASSTVVPYEQYF.